A selection of T cell receptor beta chains follows, all from one sample in a study of shared clonotypes between healthy human individuals. This table comes from immunoSEQ multiplex PCR, and its TCRdb copy is limited to in-frame clones, with some not included. This sample has more than 2 million clones, with approximately 92% found just once. The sample was naive CD8+ T cells from PBMCs. Receptor source: a young man in good health. Some clones in this sample may be carry-over from other donors' samples. The CDR3 runs from the conserved cysteine through the conserved F or W. A D gene is named only where the DNA matches it firmly. Clone size, where shown, is once, few, many, or a class for clones that have expanded.

V	J	size	D	CDR3	DNA
TRBV6-4	TRBJ2-1	once	TRBD2	CASSDSGTSGNEQFF	TGTGCCAGCAGTGACTCGGGGACTAGCGGCAATGAGCAGTTCTTC
TRBV28	TRBJ2-5	once	TRBD2	CASSLGLAGVYETQYF	TGTGCCAGCAGTCTCGGACTAGCGGGAGTTTACGAGACCCAGTACTTC
TRBV29-1	TRBJ2-7	once	TRBD2	CSVGFGLAGEYEQYF	TGCAGCGTGGGGTTTGGGCTAGCGGGAGAGTACGAGCAGTACTTC
TRBV27	TRBJ2-5	.	.	CASGVYQETQYF	TGTGCCAGTGGAGTGTACCAAGAGACCCAGTACTTC
TRBV27	TRBJ2-1	.	.	CASSSEVFGWFF	TGTGCCAGCAGTTCCGAGGTATTCGGCTGGTTCTTC
TRBV27	TRBJ2-1	.	.	CASSSWGREQFF	TGTGCCAGCAGTTCTTGGGGGAGGGAGCAGTTCTTC
TRBV4-1	TRBJ1-4	.	.	CASSHSPTGNNEKLFF	TGCGCCAGCAGCCATTCACCGACAGGAAATAATGAAAAACTGTTTTTT
TRBV7-9	TRBJ2-1	.	.	CASSPSGTPNNEQFF	TGTGCCAGCAGCCCATCCGGGACACCCAACAATGAGCAGTTCTTC
TRBV4-1	TRBJ2-7	.	.	CASSHGAAYEQYF	TGCGCCAGCAGCCACGGAGCGGCCTACGAGCAGTACTTC
TRBV15	TRBJ2-5	.	.	CATSRDGDHFQETQYF	TGTGCCACCAGCAGAGATGGGGACCACTTCCAAGAGACCCAGTACTTC
TRBV18	TRBJ2-7	.	TRBD2	CASSSFRGGTYEQYF	TGTGCCAGCTCTAGCTTCCGGGGGGGGACTTACGAGCAGTACTTC
TRBV10-3	TRBJ1-2	.	.	CAISESGTYGYTF	TGTGCCATCAGTGAGTCAGGGACCTATGGCTACACCTTC
TRBV11-2	TRBJ2-1	.	.	CASSLGPGLASDEQFF	TGTGCCAGCAGCTTAGGTCCTGGGCTGGCGAGCGATGAGCAGTTCTTC
TRBV28	TRBJ2-7	.	.	CASSVLGQVLEQYF	TGTGCCAGCAGTGTGTTGGGCCAGGTCCTCGAGCAGTACTTC
TRBV11-2	TRBJ2-7	.	.	CASTSPGIKYEQYF	TGTGCCAGCACCTCCCCAGGGATAAAGTACGAGCAGTACTTC
TRBV28	TRBJ1-2	.	TRBD1	CASGPGTGIYGYTF	TGTGCCAGCGGCCCAGGGACAGGGATCTATGGCTACACCTTC
TRBV7-8	TRBJ2-7	.	.	CASSLVHPRGTYEQYF	TGTGCCAGCAGCTTAGTACACCCCCGGGGAACCTACGAGCAGTACTTC
TRBV11-1	TRBJ1-1	once	TRBD1	CASSFLVVKSYRGNTEAFF	TGTGCCAGCAGCTTCCTCGTTGTTAAAAGTTACAGGGGGAACACTGAAGCTTTCTTT
TRBV9	TRBJ2-1	.	.	CASSGGPGPTPNEQFF	TGTGCCAGCAGCGGGGGCCCCGGGCCCACTCCCAATGAGCAGTTCTTC
TRBV13	TRBJ1-2	.	.	CASRYTGSYGYTF	TGTGCCAGCAGGTACACAGGGAGCTATGGCTACACCTTC
TRBV9	TRBJ2-2	.	.	CASSAGRGTGELFF	TGTGCCAGCAGCGCGGGTAGGGGTACCGGGGAGCTGTTTTTT
TRBV19	TRBJ2-1	.	TRBD1	CASSMGQGYNEQFF	TGTGCCAGTAGTATGGGACAGGGCTACAATGAGCAGTTCTTC
TRBV4-1	TRBJ2-1	.	TRBD2	CASSLDGSGTNEQFF	TGCGCCAGCAGCCTCGACGGTAGCGGGACAAATGAGCAGTTCTTC
TRBV7-9	TRBJ2-7	.	TRBD1	CASSPDRVEQYF	TGTGCCAGCAGCCCCGACAGGGTCGAGCAGTACTTC
TRBV7-9	TRBJ2-7	.	TRBD1	CASSFSTGGWYEQYF	TGTGCCAGCAGCTTCAGTACAGGGGGGTGGTACGAGCAGTACTTC
TRBV5-6	TRBJ2-7	.	.	CASSPVQFPYEQYF	TGTGCCAGCAGCCCCGTACAGTTCCCCTACGAGCAGTACTTC
TRBV7-9	TRBJ2-7	.	.	CASRSGLEQYF	TGTGCCAGCAGATCGGGGCTCGAGCAGTACTTC
TRBV19	TRBJ2-3	.	.	CASSTNVGADTQYF	TGTGCCAGTAGTACCAACGTAGGTGCAGATACGCAGTATTTT
TRBV11-2	TRBJ2-1	.	.	CASSARSRWGSYNEQFF	TGTGCCAGCAGCGCGCGCAGCCGTTGGGGGTCCTACAATGAGCAGTTCTTC
TRBV28	TRBJ2-1	.	TRBD2	CASSLFAGGYNEQFF	TGTGCCAGCAGTTTATTCGCGGGAGGTTACAATGAGCAGTTCTTC
TRBV11-1	TRBJ1-1	.	.	CASSLTVPEAFF	TGTGCCAGCAGCTTAACGGTTCCTGAAGCTTTCTTT
TRBV7-3	TRBJ2-1	.	.	CASSLVELHNEQFF	TGTGCCAGCAGCTTAGTGGAGTTACACAATGAGCAGTTCTTC
TRBV9	TRBJ1-2	.	TRBD1	CASSANRGLGYTF	TGTGCCAGCAGCGCAAACAGGGGTCTTGGCTACACCTTC
TRBV7-6	TRBJ2-1	.	TRBD2	CASSFTSGVYEQFF	TGTGCCAGCAGCTTTACTAGCGGGGTCTATGAGCAGTTCTTC
TRBV27	TRBJ1-2	.	.	CASSFLGAFSNYGYTF	TGTGCCAGCAGTTTTTTGGGGGCCTTCTCTAACTATGGCTACACCTTC
TRBV19	TRBJ1-5	few	.	CASSIETPDQPQHF	TGTGCCAGTAGTATCGAAACACCCGATCAGCCCCAGCATTTT
TRBV7-2	TRBJ2-1	once	.	CASTYGLYNEQFF	TGTGCCAGCACCTACGGACTCTACAATGAGCAGTTCTTC
TRBV5-1	TRBJ1-1	once	TRBD1	CASSLGQGALVDTEAFF	TGCGCCAGCAGCCTAGGACAGGGGGCGCTGGTAGACACTGAAGCTTTCTTT
TRBV27	TRBJ2-1	.	.	CASSLEGFNEQFF	TGTGCCAGCAGTTTAGAAGGATTCAATGAGCAGTTCTTC
TRBV7-9	TRBJ1-3	.	.	CASSSRDETNSGNTIYF	TGTGCCAGCAGCTCGCGGGATGAAACGAACTCTGGAAACACCATATATTTT
TRBV2	TRBJ1-1	once	.	CASSELGAGHEAFF	TGTGCCAGCAGTGAATTAGGTGCAGGGCATGAAGCTTTCTTT
TRBV29-1	TRBJ1-2	.	TRBD1	CSVGLEGQANYGYTF	TGCAGCGTGGGGTTGGAGGGACAGGCTAACTATGGCTACACCTTC
TRBV9	TRBJ1-2	.	.	CASSMGTQNYGYTF	TGTGCCAGCAGCATGGGTACTCAGAACTATGGCTACACCTTC
TRBV28	TRBJ2-3	.	.	CASSSASAADTQYF	TGTGCCAGCAGTTCAGCCTCCGCTGCAGATACGCAGTATTTT
TRBV7-9	TRBJ2-1	.	.	CASSLGFSSSYNEQFF	TGTGCCAGCAGTTTGGGGTTCTCAAGCTCCTACAATGAGCAGTTCTTC